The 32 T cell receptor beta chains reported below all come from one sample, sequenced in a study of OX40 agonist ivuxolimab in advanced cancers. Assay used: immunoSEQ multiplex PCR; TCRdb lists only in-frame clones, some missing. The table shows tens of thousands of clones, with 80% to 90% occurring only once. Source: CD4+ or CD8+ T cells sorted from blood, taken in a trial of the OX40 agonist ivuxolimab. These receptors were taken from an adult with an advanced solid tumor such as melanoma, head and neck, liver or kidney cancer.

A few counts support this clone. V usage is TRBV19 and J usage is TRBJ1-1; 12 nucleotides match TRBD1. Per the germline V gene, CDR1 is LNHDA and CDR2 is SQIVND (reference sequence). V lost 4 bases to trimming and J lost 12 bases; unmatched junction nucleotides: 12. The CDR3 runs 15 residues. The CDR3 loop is CASSTRDRGRRMSFF. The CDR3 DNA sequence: TGTGCCAGTAGTACCCGGGACAGGGGGCGAAGGATGTCTTTCTTT.

This CDR3 is CASSYLPGQVEAFF. The CDR3 DNA follows: TGCGCCAGCAGCTATCTTCCGGGACAGGTTGAAGCTTTCTTT. V usage is TRBV5-1 and J usage is TRBJ1-1, with 8 positions matching TRBD1. The J segment lost 7 bases and the V segment lost 3 bases, leaving 8 bases of the junction unmatched. The CDR3 sequence is 14 residues long. Per the germline V gene, CDR1 is SGHRS and CDR2 is YFSETQ.

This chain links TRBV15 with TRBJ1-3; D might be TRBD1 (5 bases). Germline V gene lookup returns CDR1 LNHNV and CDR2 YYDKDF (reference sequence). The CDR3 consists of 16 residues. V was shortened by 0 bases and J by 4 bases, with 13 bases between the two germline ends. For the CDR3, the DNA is TGTGCCACCAGCAGAGATCGGCAGGGAGACGGAAACACCATATATTTT. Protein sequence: CATSRDRQGDGNTIYF.

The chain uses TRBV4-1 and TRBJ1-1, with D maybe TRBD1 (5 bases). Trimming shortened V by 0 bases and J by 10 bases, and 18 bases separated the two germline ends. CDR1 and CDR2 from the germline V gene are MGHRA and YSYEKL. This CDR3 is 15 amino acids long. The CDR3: CASSQDGEFRDPAFF. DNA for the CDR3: TGCGCCAGCAGCCAAGATGGAGAATTCAGGGACCCAGCTTTCTTT.

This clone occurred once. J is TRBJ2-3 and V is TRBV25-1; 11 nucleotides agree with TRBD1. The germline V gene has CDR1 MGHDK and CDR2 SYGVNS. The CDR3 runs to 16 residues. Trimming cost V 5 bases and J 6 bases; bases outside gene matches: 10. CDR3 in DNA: TGTGCCAGCAGTAATACCCGGGACAGGGGGAGGGATACGCAGTATTTT. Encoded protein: CASSNTRDRGRDTQYF.

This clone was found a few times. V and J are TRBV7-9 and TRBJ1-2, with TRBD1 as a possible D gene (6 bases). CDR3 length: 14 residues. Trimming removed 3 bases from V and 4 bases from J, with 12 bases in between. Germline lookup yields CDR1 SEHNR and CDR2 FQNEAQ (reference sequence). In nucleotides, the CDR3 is TGTGCCAGCAGCTTTGGGGACACGACCTATGGCTACACCTTC. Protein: CASSFGDTTYGYTF.

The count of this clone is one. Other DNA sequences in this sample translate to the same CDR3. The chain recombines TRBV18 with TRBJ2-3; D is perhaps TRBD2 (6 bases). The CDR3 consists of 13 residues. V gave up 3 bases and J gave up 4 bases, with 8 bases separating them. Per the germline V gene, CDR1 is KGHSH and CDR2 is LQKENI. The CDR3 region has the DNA TGTGCCAGCTCACCGACGGGAGCAGATACGCAGTATTTT. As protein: CASSPTGADTQYF. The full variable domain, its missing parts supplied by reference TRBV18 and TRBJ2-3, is NAGVMQNPRHLVRRRGQEARLRCSPMKGHSHVYWYRQLPEEGLKFMVYLQKENIIDESGMPKERFSAEFPKEGPSILRIQQVVRGDSAAYFCASSPTGADTQYFGPGTRLTVL.

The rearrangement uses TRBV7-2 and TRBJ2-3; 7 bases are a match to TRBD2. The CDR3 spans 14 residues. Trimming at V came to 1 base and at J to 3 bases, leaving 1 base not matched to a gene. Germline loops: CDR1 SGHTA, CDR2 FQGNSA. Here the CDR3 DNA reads TGTGCCAGCAGCTTAGGGGAGGGAACAGATACGCAGTATTTT. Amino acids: CASSLGEGTDTQYF.

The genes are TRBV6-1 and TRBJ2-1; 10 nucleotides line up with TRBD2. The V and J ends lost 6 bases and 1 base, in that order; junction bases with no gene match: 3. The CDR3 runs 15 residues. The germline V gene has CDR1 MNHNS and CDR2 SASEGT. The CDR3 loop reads CASRLLAGSYNEQFF. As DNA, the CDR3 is TGTGCCAGCAGATTACTAGCGGGATCCTACAATGAGCAGTTCTTC.

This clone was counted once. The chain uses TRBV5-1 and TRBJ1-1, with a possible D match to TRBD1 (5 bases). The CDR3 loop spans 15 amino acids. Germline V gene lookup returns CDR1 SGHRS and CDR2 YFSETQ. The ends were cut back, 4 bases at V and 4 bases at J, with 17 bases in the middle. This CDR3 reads CASSPETGGGTEAFF. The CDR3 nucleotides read TGCGCCAGCAGCCCCGAGACGGGCGGGGGCACTGAAGCTTTCTTT.

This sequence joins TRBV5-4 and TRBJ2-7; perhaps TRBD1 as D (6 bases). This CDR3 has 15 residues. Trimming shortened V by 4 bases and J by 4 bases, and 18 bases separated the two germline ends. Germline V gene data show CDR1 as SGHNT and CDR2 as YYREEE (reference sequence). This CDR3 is CASSPAMGALYEQYF. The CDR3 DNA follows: TGTGCCAGCAGCCCTGCCATGGGGGCGCTTTACGAGCAGTACTTC.

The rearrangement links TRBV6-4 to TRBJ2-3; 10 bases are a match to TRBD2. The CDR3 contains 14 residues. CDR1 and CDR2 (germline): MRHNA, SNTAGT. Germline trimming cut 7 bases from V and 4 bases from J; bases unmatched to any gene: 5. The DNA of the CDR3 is TGTGCCAGCAACCTAGCGGGAGCTCCAGATACGCAGTATTTT. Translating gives CASNLAGAPDTQYF.

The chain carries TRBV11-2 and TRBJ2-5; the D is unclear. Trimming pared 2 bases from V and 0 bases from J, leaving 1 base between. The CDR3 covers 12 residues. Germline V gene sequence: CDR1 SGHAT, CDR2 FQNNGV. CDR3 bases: TGTGCCAGCAGCTTAAACCAAGAGACCCAGTACTTC. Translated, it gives CASSLNQETQYF.

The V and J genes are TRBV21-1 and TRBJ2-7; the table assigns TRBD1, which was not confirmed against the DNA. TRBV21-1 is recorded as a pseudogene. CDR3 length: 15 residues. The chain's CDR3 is CASSKENSPSYEQYF. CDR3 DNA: TGTGCCAGCAGCAAAGAGAACAGCCCCTCCTACGAGCAGTACTTC.

The CDR3 bases are TGTGCCAGCAGCGTCACCTCACCGGGCACAGATACGCAGTATTTT. It yields the protein CASSVTSPGTDTQYF. The rearrangement joins TRBV9 to TRBJ2-3; D gene unclear. Trimming removed 2 bases at V and 1 base at J, with 11 bases between. CDR1 and CDR2 from the germline V gene are SGDLS and YYNGEE. This CDR3 region has 15 residues.

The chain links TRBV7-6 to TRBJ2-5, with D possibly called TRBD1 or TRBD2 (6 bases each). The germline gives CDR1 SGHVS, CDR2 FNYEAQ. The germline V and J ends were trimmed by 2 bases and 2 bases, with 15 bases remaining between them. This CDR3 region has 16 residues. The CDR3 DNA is TGTGCCAGCAGCTTATTTAGGAGGGGGGCACAAGAGACCCAGTACTTC. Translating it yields CASSLFRRGAQETQYF. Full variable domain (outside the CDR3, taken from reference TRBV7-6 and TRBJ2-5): GAGVSQSPRYKVTKRGQDVALRCDPISGHVSLYWYRQALGQGPEFLTYFNYEAQQDKSGLPNDRFSAERPEGSISTLTIQRTEQRDSAMYRCASSLFRRGAQETQYFGPGTRLLVL.

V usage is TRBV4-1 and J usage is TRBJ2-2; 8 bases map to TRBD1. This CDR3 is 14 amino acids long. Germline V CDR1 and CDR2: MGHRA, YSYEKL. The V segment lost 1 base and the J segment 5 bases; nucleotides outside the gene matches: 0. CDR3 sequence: CASSQGQGTGELFF. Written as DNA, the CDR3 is TGCGCCAGCAGCCAAGGACAGGGGACCGGGGAGCTGTTTTTT.

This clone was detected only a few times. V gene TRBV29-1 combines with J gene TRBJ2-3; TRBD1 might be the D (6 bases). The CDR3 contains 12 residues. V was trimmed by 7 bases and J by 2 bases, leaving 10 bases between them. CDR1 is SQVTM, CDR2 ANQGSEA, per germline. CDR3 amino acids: CSGGQNTDTQYF. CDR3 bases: TGCAGCGGCGGACAGAACACAGATACGCAGTATTTT.

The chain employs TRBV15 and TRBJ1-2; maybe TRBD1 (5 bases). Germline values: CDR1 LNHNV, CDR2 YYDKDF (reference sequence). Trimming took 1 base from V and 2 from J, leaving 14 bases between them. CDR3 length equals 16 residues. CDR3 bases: TGTGCCACCAGCAGAGTGCCCCTGACAGAGAACTATGGCTACACCTTC. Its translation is CATSRVPLTENYGYTF.

The CDR3 nucleotides are TGTGCCAGCAGCGTTACCCGGACGGAACCGAATGAAAAACTGTTTTTT. Encoded protein: CASSVTRTEPNEKLFF. The chain has TRBV11-2 and TRBJ1-4, with unresolved D. CDR1 is SGHAT, CDR2 FQNNGV, per germline. Trimming removed 5 bases from V and 5 bases from J, with 18 bases in between. The CDR3 totals 16 residues.

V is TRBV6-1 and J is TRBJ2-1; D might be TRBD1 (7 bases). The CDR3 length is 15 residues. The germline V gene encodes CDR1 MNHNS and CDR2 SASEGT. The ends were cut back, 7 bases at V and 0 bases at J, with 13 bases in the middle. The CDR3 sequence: CASMFQGGSYNEQFF. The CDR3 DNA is TGTGCCAGCATGTTTCAGGGGGGCTCCTACAATGAGCAGTTCTTC.

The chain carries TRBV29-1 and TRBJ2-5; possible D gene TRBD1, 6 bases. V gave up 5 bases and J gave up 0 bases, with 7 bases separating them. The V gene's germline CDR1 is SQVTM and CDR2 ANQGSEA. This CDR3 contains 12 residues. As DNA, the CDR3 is TGCAGCGTTCGGACAGACCAAGAGACCCAGTACTTC. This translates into CSVRTDQETQYF.

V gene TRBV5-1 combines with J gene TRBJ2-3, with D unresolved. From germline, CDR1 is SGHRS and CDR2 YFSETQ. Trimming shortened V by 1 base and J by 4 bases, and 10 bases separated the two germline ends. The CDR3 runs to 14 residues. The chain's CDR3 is CASSLFNAADTQYF. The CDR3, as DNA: TGCGCCAGCAGCTTGTTCAATGCGGCAGATACGCAGTATTTT.

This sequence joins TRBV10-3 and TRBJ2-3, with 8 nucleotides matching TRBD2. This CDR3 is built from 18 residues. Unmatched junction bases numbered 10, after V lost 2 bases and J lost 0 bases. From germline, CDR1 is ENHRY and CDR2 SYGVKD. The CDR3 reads CAISEVGPTSGSTDTQYF. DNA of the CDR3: TGTGCCATCAGTGAGGTGGGACCTACTAGCGGTAGCACAGATACGCAGTATTTT.

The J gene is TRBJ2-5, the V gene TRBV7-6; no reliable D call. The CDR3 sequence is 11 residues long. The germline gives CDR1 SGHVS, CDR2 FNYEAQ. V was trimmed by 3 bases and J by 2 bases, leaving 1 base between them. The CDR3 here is CASSLQETQYF. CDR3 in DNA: TGTGCCAGCAGCTTGCAAGAGACCCAGTACTTC.

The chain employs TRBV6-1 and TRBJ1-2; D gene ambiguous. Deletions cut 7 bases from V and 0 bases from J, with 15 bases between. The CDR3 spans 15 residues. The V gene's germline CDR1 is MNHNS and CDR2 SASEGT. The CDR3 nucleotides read TGTGCCAGCACCTGGAAGGCATCAGCTAACTATGGCTACACCTTC. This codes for CASTWKASANYGYTF.

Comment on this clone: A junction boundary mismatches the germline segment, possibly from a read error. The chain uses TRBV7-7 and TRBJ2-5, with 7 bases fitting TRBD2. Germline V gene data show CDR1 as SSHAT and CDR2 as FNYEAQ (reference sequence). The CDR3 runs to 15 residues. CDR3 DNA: TGTGCTAGCAGCCTCGGGAGCGGGACTCGGGAGACCCAGTACTTC. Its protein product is CASSLGSGTRETQYF.

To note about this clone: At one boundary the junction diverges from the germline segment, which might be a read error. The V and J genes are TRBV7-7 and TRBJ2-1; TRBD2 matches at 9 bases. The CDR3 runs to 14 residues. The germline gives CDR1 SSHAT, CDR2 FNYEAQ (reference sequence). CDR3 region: CASSFGVAGDEQFF. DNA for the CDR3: TGTGCTAGCAGCTTTGGGGTAGCGGGAGATGAGCAGTTCTTC.

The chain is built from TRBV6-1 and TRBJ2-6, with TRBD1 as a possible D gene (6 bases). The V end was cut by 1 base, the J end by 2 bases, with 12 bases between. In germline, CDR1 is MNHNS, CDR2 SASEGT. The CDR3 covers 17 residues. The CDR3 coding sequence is TGTGCCAGCAGTGAAGATGCTTACAGGGCTGGGGCCAACGTCCTGACTTTC. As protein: CASSEDAYRAGANVLTF.

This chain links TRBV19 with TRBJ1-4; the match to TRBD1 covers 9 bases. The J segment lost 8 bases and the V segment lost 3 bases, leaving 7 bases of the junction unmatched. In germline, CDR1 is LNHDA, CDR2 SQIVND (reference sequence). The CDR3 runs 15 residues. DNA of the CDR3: TGTGCCAGTAGTATCCCGGGGACAGGGAACGAAAAACTGTTTTTT. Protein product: CASSIPGTGNEKLFF.

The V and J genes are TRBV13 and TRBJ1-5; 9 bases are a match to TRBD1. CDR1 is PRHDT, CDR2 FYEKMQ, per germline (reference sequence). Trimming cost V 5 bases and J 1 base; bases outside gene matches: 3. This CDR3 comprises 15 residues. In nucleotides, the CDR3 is TGTGCCAGCAGCCCGGGACAGGGCAGCAATCAGCCCCAGCATTTT. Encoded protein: CASSPGQGSNQPQHF. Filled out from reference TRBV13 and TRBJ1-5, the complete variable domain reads AAGVIQSPRHLIKEKRETATLKCYPIPRHDTVYWYQQGPGQDPQFLISFYEKMQSDKGSIPDRFSAQQFSDYHSELNMSSLELGDSALYFCASSPGQGSNQPQHFGDGTRLSIL.

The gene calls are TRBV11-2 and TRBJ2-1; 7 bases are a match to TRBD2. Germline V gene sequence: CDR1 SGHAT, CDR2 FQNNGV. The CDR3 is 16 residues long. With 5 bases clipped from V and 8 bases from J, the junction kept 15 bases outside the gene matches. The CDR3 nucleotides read TGTGCCAGCAGCCTCAATACTGGGGTAGCGGGCGATGAGCAGTTCTTC. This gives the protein CASSLNTGVAGDEQFF.